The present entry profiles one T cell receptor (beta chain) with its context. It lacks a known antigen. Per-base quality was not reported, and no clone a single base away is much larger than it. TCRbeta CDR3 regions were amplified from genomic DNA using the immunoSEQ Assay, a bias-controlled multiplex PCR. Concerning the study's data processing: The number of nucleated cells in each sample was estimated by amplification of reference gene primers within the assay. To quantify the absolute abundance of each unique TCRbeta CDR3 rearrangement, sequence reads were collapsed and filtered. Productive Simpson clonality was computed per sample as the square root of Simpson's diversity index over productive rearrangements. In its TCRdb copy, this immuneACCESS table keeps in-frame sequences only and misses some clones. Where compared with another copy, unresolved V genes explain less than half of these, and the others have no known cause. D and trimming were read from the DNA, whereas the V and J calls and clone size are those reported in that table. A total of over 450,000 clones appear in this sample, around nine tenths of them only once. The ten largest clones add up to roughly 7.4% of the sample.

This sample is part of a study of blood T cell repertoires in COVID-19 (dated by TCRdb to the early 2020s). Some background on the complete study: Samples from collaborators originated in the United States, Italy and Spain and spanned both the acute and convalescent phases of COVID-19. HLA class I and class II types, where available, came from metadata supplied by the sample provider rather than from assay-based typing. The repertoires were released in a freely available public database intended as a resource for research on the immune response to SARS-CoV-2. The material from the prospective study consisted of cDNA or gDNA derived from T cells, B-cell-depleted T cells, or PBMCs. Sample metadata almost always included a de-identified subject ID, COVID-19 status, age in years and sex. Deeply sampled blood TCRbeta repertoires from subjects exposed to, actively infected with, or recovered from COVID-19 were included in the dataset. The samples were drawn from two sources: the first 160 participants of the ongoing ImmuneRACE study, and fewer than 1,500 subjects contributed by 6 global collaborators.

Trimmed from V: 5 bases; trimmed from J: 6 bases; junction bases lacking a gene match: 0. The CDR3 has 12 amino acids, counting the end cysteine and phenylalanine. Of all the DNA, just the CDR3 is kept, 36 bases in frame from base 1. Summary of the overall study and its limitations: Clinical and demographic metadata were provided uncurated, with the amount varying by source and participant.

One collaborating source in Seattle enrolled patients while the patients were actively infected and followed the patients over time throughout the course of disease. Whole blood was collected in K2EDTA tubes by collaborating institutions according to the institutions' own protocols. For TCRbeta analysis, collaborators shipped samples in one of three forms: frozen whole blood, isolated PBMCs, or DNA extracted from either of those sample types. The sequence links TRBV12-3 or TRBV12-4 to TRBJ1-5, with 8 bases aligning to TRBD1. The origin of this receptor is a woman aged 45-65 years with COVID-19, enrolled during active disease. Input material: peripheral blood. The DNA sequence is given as TGTGCCAGCAGTGACAGGGGTCAGCCCCAGCATTTT. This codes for CASSDRGQPQHF.